The 23 T cell receptor beta chains reported below all come from one sample, sequenced in a study of regulatory T cells in long-lasting Graves disease. Arm-PCR of CDR3 regions with iRepertoire HTBI primers generated TCR beta libraries. TCRdb re-called the multiplex PCR reads with MiXCR, one entry per CDR3 protein. The sample yields fewer than 550,000 distinct CDR3 sequences, approximately 21% seen once. Time point indicated: persistent/refractory GD, antithyroid drugs over 5 years with positive TRAb. From RNA extracted from PBMCs, the TCR library was made. This material consisted of peripheral blood mononuclear cells (PBMCs), taken when the disease was refractory, from a patient treated with antithyroid drugs. These receptors were collected from a female donor with Graves disease.

The chain employs TRBV27 and TRBJ2-6; D unclear. Germline V lookup: CDR1 MNHEY, CDR2 SMNVEV (reference sequence). This CDR3 is 14 amino acids long. V gave up 8 bases and J gave up 0 bases, with 8 bases separating them. CDR3 protein: CASQKFSGANVLTF. Here the CDR3 DNA reads TGTGCCAGCCAGAAATTCTCTGGGGCCAACGTCCTGACTTTC.

The chain couples TRBV10-3 to TRBJ1-2; a weak D match, TRBD1 (6 bases). Germline V lookup: CDR1 ENHRY, CDR2 SYGVKD. Trimming took off 5 bases at V and 0 bases at J, with 28 bases between the two ends. The CDR3 totals 20 residues. The CDR3 coding sequence is TGTGCCATCAGTCGGGGACACGGGTCCGCATCCCCTCAATCTAACTATGGCTACACCTTC. This encodes CAISRGHGSASPQSNYGYTF.

This clonotype was detected ten times or more. The junction departs from the called germline gene at one end, perhaps through a read error. The CDR3 DNA is TGTGCCACCAGTGACAACCGACGTGGGGAAAAGCACTTC. Amino acids: CATSDNRRGEKHF. V and J are TRBV24-1 and TRBJ2-7; D ambiguous. This CDR3 region has 13 residues. Germline CDR1 and CDR2: KGHDR and SFDVKD.

As concerns this clonotype: One end of the junction fails to match germline, which may point to a read error. V usage is TRBV9 and J usage is TRBJ2-2, with a tentative D call TRBD1 (6 bases). This CDR3 is built from 15 residues. CDR1 and CDR2 from the germline V gene are SGDLS and YYNGEE. The CDR3 DNA follows: TGTGCCGGCAGCGTAGGGGGTGTGAACACCGGGGAGCTGTTTTTT. Its protein is CAGSVGGVNTGELFF. The whole variable domain, filled in from reference TRBV9 and TRBJ2-2, reads DSGVTQTPKHLITATGQRVTLRCSPRSGDLSVYWYQQSLDQGLQFLIQYYNGEERAKGNILERFSAQQFPDLHSELNLSSLELGDSALYFCAGSVGGVNTGELFFGEGSRLTVL.

The chain recombines TRBV9 with TRBJ2-5; D unclear. CDR3 length: 13 amino acids. Germline CDR1 is SGDLS and CDR2 is YYNGEE. V lost 3 bases and J lost 4, with 10 bases in between. In nucleotides, the CDR3 is TGTGCCAGCAGCGCCCGGGTAGGAGAGACCCAGTACTTC. Protein: CASSARVGETQYF.

The table lists this clonotype with a count of one. The V and J genes are TRBV4-1 and TRBJ2-7; possibly TRBD2 for D (5 bases). There are 15 residues in the CDR3. The germline CDR1 and CDR2 sequences are MGHRA and YSYEKL. The V end lost 4 bases, the J end lost 2 bases, and 15 bases lay between the germline ends. The CDR3, as DNA: TGCGCCAGCAGCCCCGAGGGCACGGCGACCTACGAGCAGTACTTC. It encodes CASSPEGTATYEQYF.

V gene TRBV19 combines with J gene TRBJ1-2; D is undetermined. The CDR3 length is 14 residues. V was shortened by 5 bases and J by 4 bases, with 14 bases between the two germline ends. The V gene's germline CDR1 is LNHDA and CDR2 SQIVND (reference sequence). The chain's CDR3 is CASSGDGRLYGYTF. The CDR3 coding sequence is TGTGCCAGTAGTGGGGATGGCAGGCTCTATGGCTACACCTTC.

V usage is TRBV28 and J usage is TRBJ2-7; TRBD2 matches at 7 bases. This CDR3 has 13 residues. J lost 0 bases, V lost 8 bases, and 4 bases had no gene match. Germline CDR1 and CDR2: MDHEN and SYDVKM. The DNA for the CDR3 is TGTGCCAGCGGGGGAGGGAGCTCCTACGAGCAGTACTTC. This translates into CASGGGSSYEQYF.

The rearrangement uses TRBV20-1 and TRBJ2-7; perhaps TRBD1 as D (5 bases). CDR3 length: 14 residues. Trimming cost V 2 bases and J 4 bases, with 15 bases left between them. CDR1 is DFQATT and CDR2 is SNEGSKA in the germline V gene (reference sequence). The CDR3 DNA reads TGCAGTGCTAGAAAGGGGCTGGCAGGGTACGAGCAGTACTTC. Amino acids: CSARKGLAGYEQYF.

This clonotype was counted at least ten times. CDR3 residues: CASSGEDDTEAFF. Here the CDR3 DNA reads TGTGCCAGCAGTGGTGAGGATGACACTGAAGCTTTCTTT. This chain connects TRBV2 to TRBJ1-1; D gene unclear. The V end was cut by 4 bases, the J end by 3 bases, with 9 bases between. CDR3 length: 13 residues. The germline V gene has CDR1 SNHLY and CDR2 FYNNEI.

The chain has TRBV6-5 and TRBJ2-7; D uncertain. The CDR3 length is 11 residues. V gave up 0 bases and J gave up 8 bases, with 5 bases separating them. CDR1 is MNHEY, CDR2 SVGAGI, per germline. The CDR3 nucleotides are TGTGCCAGCAGTTACTCAGGGAAGCAGTACTTC. Residues: CASSYSGKQYF.

This clonotype was observed at least ten times. This chain links TRBV12-3 or TRBV12-4 with TRBJ1-4; possible D gene TRBD1, 5 bases. Between the trimmed V and J ends, which lost 6 bases and 7 bases, there was a span of 18 bases. The CDR3 runs to 15 residues. The CDR3 region has the DNA TGTGCCAGCAGCTCGGGGACGCAGCTGGCTGAAAAACTGTTTTTT. This encodes CASSSGTQLAEKLFF.

In this sample, this clonotype turned up a few times. This chain links TRBV5-6 with TRBJ1-1, with D hard to call. This CDR3 is built from 13 residues. CDR1 is SGHDT and CDR2 is YYEEEE in the germline V gene. V was pared by 2 bases and J by 0 bases, with 5 bases between. CDR3 in DNA: TGTGCCAGCAGCTTTGTCATGAACACTGAAGCTTTCTTT. Its translation is CASSFVMNTEAFF. The full variable domain, completed using reference TRBV5-6 and TRBJ1-1, is DAGVTQSPTHLIKTRGQQVTLRCSPKSGHDTVSWYQQALGQGPQFIFQYYEEEERQRGNFPDRFSGHQFPNYSSELNVNALLLGDSALYLCASSFVMNTEAFFGQGTRLTVV.

The chain joins TRBV7-9 to TRBJ1-3; 9 bases match TRBD1. Germline V CDR1 and CDR2: SEHNR, FQNEAQ (reference sequence). The CDR3 has 15 residues. The V and J ends lost 5 bases and 4 bases, in that order; junction bases with no gene match: 6. The CDR3 protein is CASSKGQGFGNTIYF. CDR3 sequence (DNA): TGTGCCAGCAGCAAGGGACAGGGATTCGGAAACACCATATATTTT.

This clonotype occurred a few times. In DNA form, the CDR3 reads TGTGCCAGCAGTGCTCGACTAGCGGGAGTCAACAATGAGCAGTTCTTC. This gives the protein CASSARLAGVNNEQFF. The V call is TRBV3-1, the J call TRBJ2-1; 12 bases map to TRBD2. The CDR3 has 16 amino acids. V trimming: 6 bases; J trimming: 5 bases; junction bases outside the gene matches: 8. CDR1 and CDR2 from the germline V gene are LGHDT and YNNKEL (reference sequence).

This clonotype was detected many times. The rearrangement uses TRBV28 and TRBJ2-7; 10 nucleotides match TRBD2. CDR3 length equals 13 residues. The germline V gene has CDR1 MDHEN and CDR2 SYDVKM. With V trimmed by 7 bases and J by 6 bases, 6 bases remained unmatched. The DNA for the CDR3 is TGTGCCAGCAAAAGACTAGCGGGCCCCGAGCAGTACTTC. Translating it yields CASKRLAGPEQYF.

This clonotype has just a few counts. This rearrangement joins TRBV19 to TRBJ2-4; 7 bases agree with TRBD2. Trimming removed 4 bases from V and 0 bases from J; junction bases left unmatched: 6. This CDR3 region has 16 residues. Germline V gene sequence: CDR1 LNHDA, CDR2 SQIVND (reference sequence). The CDR3 DNA follows: TGTGCCAGTAGTACTAGCGGAACGATAGCCAAAAACATTCAGTACTTC. Translating gives CASSTSGTIAKNIQYF. Full variable domain (remainder filled in from reference TRBV19 and TRBJ2-4): DGGITQSPKYLFRKEGQNVTLSCEQNLNHDAMYWYRQDPGQGLRLIYYSQIVNDFQKGDIAEGYSVSREKKESFPLTVTSAQKNPTAFYLCASSTSGTIAKNIQYFGAGTRLSVL.

A word on this clonotype: This may be a read error, as it is one base from a much larger clone. The rearrangement links TRBV29-1 to TRBJ1-2; no clear D. The CDR3 is 13 amino acids. The germline CDR1 and CDR2 sequences are SQVTM and ANQGSEA. CDR3 residues: CGAQGNLGSGYTF. The CDR3 DNA follows: TGCGGCGCTCAAGGAAACTTGGGGAGTGGCTACACCTTC.

This clonotype was detected ten times or more. The CDR3 DNA reads TGTGCCAGCAGCTCCGGACAGGAGGGCGAGCAGTACTTC. Translation: CASSSGQEGEQYF. The gene calls are TRBV7-3 and TRBJ2-7; D may be TRBD1 (7 bases). Germline lookup yields CDR1 SGHTA and CDR2 FQGTGA. The CDR3 extends over 13 amino acids. Trimming pared 4 bases from V and 6 bases from J, leaving 13 bases between.

This chain links TRBV3-1 with TRBJ1-5; D unresolved. Germline CDR1 and CDR2: LGHDT and YNNKEL (reference sequence). V lost 3 bases and J 6 bases, leaving 12 bases between the germline ends. The CDR3 sequence is 14 residues long. This chain's CDR3 is CASSQESFGQPQHF. The DNA for the CDR3 is TGTGCCAGCAGCCAGGAAAGTTTTGGTCAGCCCCAGCATTTT. Full variable domain (outside the CDR3, taken from reference TRBV3-1 and TRBJ1-5): DTAVSQTPKYLVTQMGNDKSIKCEQNLGHDTMYWYKQDSKKFLKIMFSYNNKELIINETVPNRFSPKSPDKAHLNLHINSLELGDSAVYFCASSQESFGQPQHFGDGTRLSIL.

This clonotype was counted between two and nine times. The V and J genes are TRBV7-9 and TRBJ1-3; D unclear. Germline V gene data show CDR1 as SEHNR and CDR2 as FQNEAQ (reference sequence). V gave up 5 bases and J gave up 3 bases, with 11 bases separating them. The CDR3 runs 14 residues. The CDR3 bases are TGTGCCAGCAGCCCCCGACTTCGTGGAAACACCATATATTTT. This encodes CASSPRLRGNTIYF.

The J gene is TRBJ2-7, the V gene TRBV13, with 8 bases that match TRBD2. Losses at the gene ends were 3 bases for V and 0 bases for J; bases not matched to a gene: 7. CDR1 and CDR2 from the germline V gene are PRHDT and FYEKMQ (reference sequence). The CDR3 is 16 amino acids. CDR3 sequence: CASSFSRTSGSYEQYF. CDR3 coding DNA: TGTGCCAGCAGCTTCTCTCGAACTAGCGGCTCCTACGAGCAGTACTTC.

Concerning this clonotype: Just one base apart from a much larger clone, this may be a read error. The rearrangement uses TRBV5-1 and TRBJ1-1; TRBD1 matches at 8 bases. Germline values: CDR1 SGHRS, CDR2 YFSETQ. This CDR3 spans 15 amino acids. The V and J ends lost 6 bases and 5 bases, in that order; junction bases with no gene match: 12. The CDR3 nucleotides are TGCGCCAGCAACCCGGAGACAGGGGTAAGAACTGAAGCTTTCTTT. This sequence encodes CASNPETGVRTEAFF. Using reference TRBV5-1 and TRBJ1-1 for the parts outside the CDR3, the full variable domain is KAGVTQTPRYLIKTRGQQVTLSCSPISGHRSVSWYQQTPGQGLQFLFEYFSETQRNKGNFPGRFSGRQFSNSRSEMNVSTLELGDSALYLCASNPETGVRTEAFFGQGTRLTVV.